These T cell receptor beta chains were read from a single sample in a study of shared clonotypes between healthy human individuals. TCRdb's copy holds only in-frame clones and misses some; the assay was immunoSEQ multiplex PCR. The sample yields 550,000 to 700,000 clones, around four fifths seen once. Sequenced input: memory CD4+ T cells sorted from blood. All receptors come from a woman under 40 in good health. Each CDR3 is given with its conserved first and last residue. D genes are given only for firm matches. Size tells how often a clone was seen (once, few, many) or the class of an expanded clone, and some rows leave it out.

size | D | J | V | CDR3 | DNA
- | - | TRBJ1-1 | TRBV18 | CASSPLMSGAIAFF | TGTGCCAGCTCACCCCTTATGTCGGGGGCGATAGCTTTCTTT
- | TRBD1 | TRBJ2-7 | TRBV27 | CASSRTDRGYEQYF | TGTGCCAGCAGTCGAACGGACAGGGGCTACGAGCAGTACTTC
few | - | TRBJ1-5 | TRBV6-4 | CASSDSNFWRRVYQPQHF | TGTGCCAGCAGTGACTCGAACTTCTGGCGCAGGGTTTATCAGCCCCAGCATTTT
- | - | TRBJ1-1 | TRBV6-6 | CASSYSTYEAFF | TGTGCCAGCAGTTACTCGACATATGAAGCTTTCTTT
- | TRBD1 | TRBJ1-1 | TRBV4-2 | CASSQKQGQGTEAFF | TGTGCCAGCAGCCAGAAACAGGGGCAAGGCACTGAAGCTTTCTTT
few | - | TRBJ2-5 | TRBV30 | CAWSEGRETQYF | TGTGCCTGGAGCGAGGGGCGGGAGACCCAGTACTTC
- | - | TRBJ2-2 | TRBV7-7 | CASSPGVGAGTGELFF | TGTGCCAGCAGCCCCGGGGTGGGGGCTGGCACCGGGGAGCTGTTTTTT
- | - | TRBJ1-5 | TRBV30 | CAWSTGLGNQPQHF | TGTGCCTGGAGTACAGGGTTAGGAAATCAGCCCCAGCATTTT
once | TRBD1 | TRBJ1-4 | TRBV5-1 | CASSRGQSSNEKLFF | TGCGCCAGCAGCCGGGGACAGTCGAGTAATGAAAAACTGTTTTTT
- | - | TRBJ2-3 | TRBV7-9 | CASSSETNTDTQYF | TGTGCCAGCAGCTCTGAAACAAACACAGATACGCAGTATTTT
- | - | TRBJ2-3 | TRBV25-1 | CASSPIARGTDTQYF | TGTGCCAGCAGTCCCATCGCTAGGGGTACAGATACGCAGTATTTT
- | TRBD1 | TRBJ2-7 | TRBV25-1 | CASSGSPGQGSYEQYF | TGTGCCAGCAGTGGTAGTCCGGGACAGGGCTCCTACGAGCAGTACTTC
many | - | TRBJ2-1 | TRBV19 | CASSIDPRVEQFF | TGTGCCAGTAGTATAGATCCAAGGGTTGAGCAGTTCTTC
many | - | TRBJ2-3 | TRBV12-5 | CASGLGADTQYF | TGTGCTAGTGGTTTAGGGGCAGATACGCAGTATTTT
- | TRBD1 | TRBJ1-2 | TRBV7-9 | CASSLLAGGLGYTF | TGTGCCAGCAGCTTATTAGCAGGGGGCCTTGGCTACACCTTC
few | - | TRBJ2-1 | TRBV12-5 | CASGLVRSEQFF | TGTGCTAGTGGTTTGGTAAGGAGTGAGCAGTTCTTC
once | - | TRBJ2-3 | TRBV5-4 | CASRPYGTTIDTQYF | TGTGCCAGCAGACCGTACGGGACCACAATAGATACGCAGTATTTT
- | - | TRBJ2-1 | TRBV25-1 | CASSSTGLNNEQFF | TGTGCCAGCAGCTCTACAGGGTTAAACAATGAGCAGTTCTTC
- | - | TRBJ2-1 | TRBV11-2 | CASSFGLGGGEQFF | TGTGCCAGCAGCTTCGGACTAGGGGGCGGTGAGCAGTTCTTC
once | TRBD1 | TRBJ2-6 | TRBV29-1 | CSVGGPRGVLTF | TGCAGCGTTGGGGGCCCCAGGGGGGTCCTGACTTTC
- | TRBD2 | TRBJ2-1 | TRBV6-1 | CAVQAGGNGNEQFF | TGTGCCGTTCAAGCGGGAGGAAATGGGAATGAGCAGTTCTTC
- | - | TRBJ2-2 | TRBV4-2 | CASSRQEEASTGELFF | TGTGCCAGCAGCCGTCAAGAGGAGGCCAGCACCGGGGAGCTGTTTTTT
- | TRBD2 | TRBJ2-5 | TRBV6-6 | CASSYGPGLQETQYF | TGTGCCAGCAGTTACGGTCCGGGACTACAAGAGACCCAGTACTTC
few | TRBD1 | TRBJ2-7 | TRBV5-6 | CASSLGTGGPYEQYF | TGTGCCAGCAGCCTGGGCACAGGGGGGCCCTACGAGCAGTACTTC
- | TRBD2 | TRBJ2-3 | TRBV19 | CASSPRTSGRDTQYF | TGTGCCAGTAGTCCCCGGACTAGCGGGAGAGATACGCAGTATTTT
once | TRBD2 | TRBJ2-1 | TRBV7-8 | CASRFRLAGGKYNEQFF | TGTGCCAGCAGATTCAGACTAGCGGGAGGGAAGTACAATGAGCAGTTCTTC
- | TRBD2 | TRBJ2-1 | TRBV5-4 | CASSLGLALSYNEQFF | TGTGCCAGCAGCTTGGGACTAGCGCTATCCTACAATGAGCAGTTCTTC
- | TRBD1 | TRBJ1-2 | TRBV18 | CASSQTGVRGYTF | TGTGCCAGCTCACAGACAGGGGTGCGTGGCTACACCTTC